This T cell receptor (beta chain) appears in the sequencing data of a study of technical replicates of blood from a handful of donors. Using immunoSEQ multiplex PCR, the repertoire was profiled, and TCRdb retains in-frame clones only, with some absent. The repertoire holds about 58,000 clones, about 94% seen once, with 3% in the top ten. The CDR3 totals 14 residues. Per germline, CDR1 SGHRS and CDR2 YFSETQ. V lost 1 base, J lost 5 bases, and 12 bases lay in between. The receptor was derived from a human donor in good health. Some clones in this sample may be carry-over from other donors' samples. Material: PBMCs. This sequence joins TRBV5-1 and TRBJ2-5, with D maybe TRBD1 (6 bases). CDR3: CASSLNRAGETQYF. The CDR3, as DNA: TGCGCCAGCAGCTTGAACAGGGCCGGGGAGACCCAGTACTTC.